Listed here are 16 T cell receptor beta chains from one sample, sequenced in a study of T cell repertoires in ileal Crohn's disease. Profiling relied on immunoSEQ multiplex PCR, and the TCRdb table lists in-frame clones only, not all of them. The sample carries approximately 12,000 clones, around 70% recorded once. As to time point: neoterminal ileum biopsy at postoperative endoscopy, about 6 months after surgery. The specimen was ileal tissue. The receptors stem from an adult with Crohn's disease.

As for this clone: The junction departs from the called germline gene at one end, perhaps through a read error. The CDR3 sequence: CASSPIPGTTSHEQYF. Here the CDR3 DNA reads TGCGCCAGCAGCCCGATCCCCGGGACAACCTCCCACGAGCAGTACTTC. The J gene is TRBJ2-7, the V gene TRBV5-1; tentatively, D is TRBD1 (6 bases). This CDR3 comprises 16 residues. Germline values: CDR1 SGHRS, CDR2 YFSETQ. Supplemented by reference TRBV5-1 and TRBJ2-7, the full variable domain reads KAGVTQTPRYLIKTRGQQVTLSCSPISGHRSVSWYQQTPGQGLQFLFEYFSETQRNKGNFPGRFSGRQFSNSRSEMNVSTLELGDSALYLCASSPIPGTTSHEQYFGPGTRLTVT.

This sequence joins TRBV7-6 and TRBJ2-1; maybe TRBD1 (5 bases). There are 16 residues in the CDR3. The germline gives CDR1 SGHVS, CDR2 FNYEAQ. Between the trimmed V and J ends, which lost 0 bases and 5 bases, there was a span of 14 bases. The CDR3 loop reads CASSLAQGGNNNEQFF. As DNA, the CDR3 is TGTGCCAGCAGCTTAGCTCAGGGTGGAAATAACAATGAGCAGTTCTTC.

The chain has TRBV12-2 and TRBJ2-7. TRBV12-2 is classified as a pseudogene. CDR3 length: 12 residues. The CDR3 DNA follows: TGTGCAAGTCGCTTCATTGGCTACGAGCAGTACTTC. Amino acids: CASRFIGYEQYF.

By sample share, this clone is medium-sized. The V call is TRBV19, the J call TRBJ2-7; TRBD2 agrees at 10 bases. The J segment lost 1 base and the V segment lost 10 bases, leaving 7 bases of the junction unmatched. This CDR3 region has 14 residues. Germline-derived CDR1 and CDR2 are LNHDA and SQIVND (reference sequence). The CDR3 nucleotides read TGTGCCACTAAGGTAGCGGGGGGATCCTACGAGCAGTACTTC. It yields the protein CATKVAGGSYEQYF.

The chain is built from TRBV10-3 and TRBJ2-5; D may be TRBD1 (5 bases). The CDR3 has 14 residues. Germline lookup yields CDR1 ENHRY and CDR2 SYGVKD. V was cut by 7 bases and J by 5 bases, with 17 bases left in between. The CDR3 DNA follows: TGTGCCATCAACGACAGCCCCCGCAGGGAGACCCAGTACTTC. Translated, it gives CAINDSPRRETQYF.

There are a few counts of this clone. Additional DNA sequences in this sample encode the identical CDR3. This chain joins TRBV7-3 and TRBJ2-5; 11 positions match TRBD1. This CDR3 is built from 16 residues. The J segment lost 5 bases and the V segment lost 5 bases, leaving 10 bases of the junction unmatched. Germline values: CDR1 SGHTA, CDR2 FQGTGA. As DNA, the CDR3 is TGTGCCAGCAGCCCCCACGGGACAGGGGGTGGGGAGACCCAGTACTTC. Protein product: CASSPHGTGGGETQYF.

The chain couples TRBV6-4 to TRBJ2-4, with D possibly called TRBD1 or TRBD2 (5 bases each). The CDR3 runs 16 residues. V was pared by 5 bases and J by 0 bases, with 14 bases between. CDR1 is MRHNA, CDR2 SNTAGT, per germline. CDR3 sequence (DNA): TGTGCCAGCAGTTCCGGGACGGCACTAGCCAAAAACATTCAGTACTTC. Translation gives CASSSGTALAKNIQYF.

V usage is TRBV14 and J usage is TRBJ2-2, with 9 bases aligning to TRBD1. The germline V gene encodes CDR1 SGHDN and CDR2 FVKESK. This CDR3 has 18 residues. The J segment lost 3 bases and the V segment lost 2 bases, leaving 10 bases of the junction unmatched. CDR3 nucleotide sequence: TGTGCCAGCAGCCAAAGGGCCACGACAGGGGGTGACACCGGGGAGCTGTTTTTT. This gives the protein CASSQRATTGGDTGELFF. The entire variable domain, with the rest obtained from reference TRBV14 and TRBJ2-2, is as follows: EAGVTQFPSHSVIEKGQTVTLRCDPISGHDNLYWYRRVMGKEIKFLLHFVKESKQDESGMPNNRFLAERTGGTYSTLKVQPAELEDSGVYFCASSQRATTGGDTGELFFGEGSRLTVL.

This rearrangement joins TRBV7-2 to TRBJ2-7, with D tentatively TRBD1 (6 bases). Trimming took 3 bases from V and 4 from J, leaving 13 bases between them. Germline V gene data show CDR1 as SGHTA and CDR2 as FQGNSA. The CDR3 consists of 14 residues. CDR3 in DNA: TGTGCCAGCAGCTTGGGGGCGACTACTTACGAGCAGTACTTC. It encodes CASSLGATTYEQYF.

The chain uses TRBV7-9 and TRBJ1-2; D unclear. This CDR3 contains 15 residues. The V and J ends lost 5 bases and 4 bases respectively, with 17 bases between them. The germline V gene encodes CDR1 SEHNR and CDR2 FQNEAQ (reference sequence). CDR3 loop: CASSVGQDPSYGYTF. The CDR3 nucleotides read TGTGCCAGCAGCGTCGGGCAGGATCCTTCCTATGGCTACACCTTC. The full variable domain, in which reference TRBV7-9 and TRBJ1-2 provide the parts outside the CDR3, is DTGVSQNPRHKITKRGQNVTFRCDPISEHNRLYWYRQTLGQGPEFLTYFQNEAQLEKSRLLSDRFSAERPKGSFSTLEIQRTEQGDSAMYLCASSVGQDPSYGYTFGSGTRLTVV.

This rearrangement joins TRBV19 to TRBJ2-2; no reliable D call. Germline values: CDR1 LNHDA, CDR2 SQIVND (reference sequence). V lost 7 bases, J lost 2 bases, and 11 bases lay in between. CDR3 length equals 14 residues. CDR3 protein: CASTLAVNTGELFF. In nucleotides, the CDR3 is TGTGCCAGTACCTTAGCTGTTAACACCGGGGAGCTGTTTTTT.

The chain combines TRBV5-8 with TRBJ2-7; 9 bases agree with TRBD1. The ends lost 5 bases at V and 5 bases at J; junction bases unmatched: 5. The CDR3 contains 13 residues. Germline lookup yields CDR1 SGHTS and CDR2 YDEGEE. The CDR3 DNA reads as TGTGCCAGCAGTTGCACAGGGGGCGACGAGCAGTACTTC. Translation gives CASSCTGGDEQYF.

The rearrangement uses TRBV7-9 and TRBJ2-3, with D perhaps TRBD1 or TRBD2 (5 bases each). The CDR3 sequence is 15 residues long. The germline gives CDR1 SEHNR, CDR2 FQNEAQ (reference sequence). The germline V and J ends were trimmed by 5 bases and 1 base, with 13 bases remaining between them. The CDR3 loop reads CASSQIRGRTDTQYF. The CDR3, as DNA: TGTGCCAGCAGCCAAATAAGGGGACGCACAGATACGCAGTATTTT.

The CDR3 nucleotides are TGTGCCAGCAGCTCTTCCCCTTATAGGACAGGGCAGAATGAGCAGTTCTTC. Its translation: CASSSSPYRTGQNEQFF. This chain links TRBV7-9 with TRBJ2-1, with TRBD1 matching 8 bases. The junction had 15 bases not matched to a gene; V was cut back by 4 bases and J by 7 bases. CDR1 and CDR2 from the germline V gene are SEHNR and FQNEAQ (reference sequence). The CDR3 extends over 17 amino acids.

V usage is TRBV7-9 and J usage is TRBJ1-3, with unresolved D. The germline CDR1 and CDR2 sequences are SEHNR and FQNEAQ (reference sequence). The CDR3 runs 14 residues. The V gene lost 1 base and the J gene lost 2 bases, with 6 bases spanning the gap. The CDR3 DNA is TGTGCCAGCAGCTTAGTTGGAACTGGAAACACCATATATTTT. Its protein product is CASSLVGTGNTIYF. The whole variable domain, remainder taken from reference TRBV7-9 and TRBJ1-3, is DTGVSQNPRHKITKRGQNVTFRCDPISEHNRLYWYRQTLGQGPEFLTYFQNEAQLEKSRLLSDRFSAERPKGSFSTLEIQRTEQGDSAMYLCASSLVGTGNTIYFGEGSWLTVV.

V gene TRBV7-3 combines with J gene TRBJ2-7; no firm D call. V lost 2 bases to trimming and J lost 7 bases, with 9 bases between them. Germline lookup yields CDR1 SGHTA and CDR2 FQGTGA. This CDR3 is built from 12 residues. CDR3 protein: CASSLPGREQYF. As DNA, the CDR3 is TGTGCCAGCAGCTTACCGGGTAGGGAGCAGTACTTC.